This T cell receptor beta chain was documented in a study of blood T cell repertoires in COVID-19. Study details: Researchers got acute and convalescent COVID-19 samples from the United States, Italy and Spain. PBMCs, B-cell-depleted T cells, or T cells provided the cDNA or gDNA that made up the material.

Germline CDR1 LGHNT, CDR2 FRNRAP. This CDR3 is 18 amino acids long. With V trimmed by 5 bases and J by 1 base, 14 bases remained unmatched. How the authors handled the data: Amplified reference gene primers provided the basis for estimating nucleated cell counts. Profiling relied on immunoSEQ multiplex PCR, and the TCRdb table lists in-frame clones only, not all of them. That table supplies the V and J calls and clone size; D and trimming were determined from the DNA. The sample contains tens of thousands of clones, over 75% of which appear only once. The chain couples TRBV12-5 to TRBJ1-1; the match to TRBD1 covers 9 bases. Sample: peripheral blood. This clonotype was obtained from a man aged 45 to 65 with active COVID-19. CDR3 loop: CASGLLVGTGIQNTEAFF. CDR3 coding DNA: TGTGCTAGTGGTCTCCTCGTCGGGACAGGGATCCAGAACACTGAAGCTTTCTTT. Together with reference TRBV12-5 and TRBJ1-1, the CDR3 gives the full variable domain: DARVTQTPRHKVTEMGQEVTMRCQPILGHNTVFWYRQTMMQGLELLAYFRNRAPLDDSGMPKDRFSAEMPDATLATLKIQPSEPRDSAVYFCASGLLVGTGIQNTEAFFGQGTRLTVV.